The 7 T cell receptor beta chains below come from one sample, sequenced in a study of cytomegalovirus exposure and HLA in healthy donors. The PCR employed 60 Vbeta primers together with 13 Jbeta primers. Sequencing was performed with immunoSEQ multiplex PCR; in TCRdb, only in-frame clones are kept and a portion is missing. The repertoire table contains under 200,000 clones. Sample: PBMCs. The receptors originated from a man aged 30-40 years in good health and CMV-seronegative.

The chain employs TRBV15 and TRBJ1-2; unclear D gene. The CDR3 covers 14 residues. Trimming shortened V by 0 bases and J by 8 bases, and 13 bases separated the two germline ends. Germline V gene sequence: CDR1 LNHNV, CDR2 YYDKDF (reference sequence). This chain's CDR3 is CATSRDRNTEGYTF. The CDR3 coding sequence is TGTGCCACCAGCAGAGATAGAAACACGGAGGGCTACACCTTC.

The V gene is TRBV30, the J gene TRBJ2-2; D unclear. The germline V gene has CDR1 GTSNPN and CDR2 SVGIG (reference sequence). The CDR3 sequence is 12 residues long. V lost 3 bases, J lost 7 bases, and 9 bases lay in between. The CDR3 DNA follows: TGTGCCTGGAGGCCTACGGGCGGGGAGCTGTTTTTT. Protein: CAWRPTGGELFF.

The V gene is TRBV7-9, the J gene TRBJ2-3; 7 nucleotides match TRBD2. Looked up from germline, CDR1 is SEHNR and CDR2 is FQNEAQ (reference sequence). V lost 5 bases and J lost 0; bases outside the gene matches: 2. This CDR3 spans 14 amino acids. The CDR3 nucleotides are TGTGCCAGCAGCGGTAGCGGGAGCACAGATACGCAGTATTTT. This codes for CASSGSGSTDTQYF.

V is TRBV13 and J is TRBJ2-1; a possible D gene is TRBD2 (7 bases). V lost 1 base and J lost 9, with 16 bases in between. Germline V lookup: CDR1 PRHDT, CDR2 FYEKMQ (reference sequence). The CDR3 runs 15 residues. This chain's CDR3 is CASSLDQGGGSEQFF. CDR3 in DNA: TGTGCCAGCAGCTTAGACCAGGGAGGGGGTAGTGAGCAGTTCTTC.

This chain connects TRBV20-1 to TRBJ1-2, with unresolved D. Germline V lookup: CDR1 DFQATT, CDR2 SNEGSKA (reference sequence). Trimming took 0 bases from V and 6 from J, leaving 5 bases between them. CDR3 length: 11 amino acids. CDR3 protein: CSARESDGYTF. In DNA, the CDR3 is TGCAGTGCTAGAGAGTCGGATGGCTACACCTTC.

This chain uses TRBV4-3 with TRBJ1-2; possibly TRBD1 for D (5 bases). Trimming left V 6 bases short and J 6 bases short, with 14 bases between. This CDR3 region has 13 residues. Germline-derived CDR1 and CDR2 are LGHNA and YSLEER. The CDR3 spells CASSPERGNGYTF. CDR3 nucleotides: TGCGCCAGCAGTCCCGAACGGGGGAATGGCTACACCTTC.

The chain links TRBV21-1 to TRBJ2-1; the table gives TRBD1 as D, unverified against the DNA. TRBV21-1 is a pseudogene segment. The CDR3 length is 15 residues. The CDR3 here is CASSIPGQPDNEQFF. CDR3 bases: TGTGCCAGCAGCATACCGGGACAGCCCGACAATGAGCAGTTCTTC.